The clone carrying this T cell receptor beta chain was counted only a few times. The CDR3 contains 16 residues. V was clipped by 4 bases and J by 1 base, with 15 bases between them. Germline CDR1 is MDHEN and CDR2 is SYDVKM. The data stem from a study of OX40 agonist ivuxolimab in advanced cancers. The assay was immunoSEQ multiplex PCR, and TCRdb's table has in-frame clones only and misses some. Of tens of thousands of clones in the sample, about 88% were seen once. This TCR was sampled from an adult with an advanced solid tumor such as melanoma, head and neck, liver or kidney cancer. The chain carries TRBV28 and TRBJ2-3; D uncertain. The sequences come from CD4+ or CD8+ T cells sorted from blood, collected in a trial of the OX40 agonist ivuxolimab. The CDR3 region has the DNA TGTGCCAGCAGTTCCCCTCCATTTGGGCGCACAGATACGCAGTATTTT. The encoded protein is CASSSPPFGRTDTQYF.